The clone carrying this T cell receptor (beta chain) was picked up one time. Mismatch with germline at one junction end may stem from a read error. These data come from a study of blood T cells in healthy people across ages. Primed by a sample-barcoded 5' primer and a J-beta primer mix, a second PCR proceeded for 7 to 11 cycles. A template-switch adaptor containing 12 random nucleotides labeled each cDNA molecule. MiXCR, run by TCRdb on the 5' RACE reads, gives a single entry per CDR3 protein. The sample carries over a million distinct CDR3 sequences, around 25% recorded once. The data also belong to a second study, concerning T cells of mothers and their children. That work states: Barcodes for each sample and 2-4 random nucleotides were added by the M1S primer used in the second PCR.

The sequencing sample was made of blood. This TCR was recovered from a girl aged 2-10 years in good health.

The CDR3 loop reads CSARDWRETDMQYF. The CDR3 nucleotides are TGCAGTGCTAGAGATTGGAGGGAGACAGATATGCAGTATTTT. The rearrangement links TRBV20-1 to TRBJ2-3, with a weak D call TRBD2 (6 bases). The CDR3 is 14 amino acids. Germline V gene sequence: CDR1 DFQATT, CDR2 SNEGSKA (reference sequence).